The present entry profiles one TCR beta chain with its context. The source of the sample is a study of CD8 T cells in Susac syndrome. Study-wide background: Within the sequenced Susac syndrome patient group, more than 5 exhibited active disease and under 10 were in remission.

The CDR3 has 16 residues. Germline V gene data show CDR1 as SEHNR and CDR2 as FQNEAQ (reference sequence). V was clipped by 3 bases and J by 8 bases; unmatched bases: 12. RNA was extracted with the RNeasy kit, and a quantity of about 0.5 to 1 ug was reverse transcribed using random hexamers. MiXCR was run by TCRdb on the immunoSEQ multiplex PCR reads, yielding one entry per CDR3 protein. The sample lists some 100,000 distinct CDR3 sequences, approximately 95% occurring once. J is TRBJ2-1 and V is TRBV7-9, with 8 bases aligning to TRBD2. Material: CD8+ T cells from PBMCs. This clonotype was obtained from a human donor with Susac syndrome. CDR3: CASSFGADGRAHEQFF. The CDR3 DNA reads TGTGCCAGCAGCTTTGGGGCCGACGGGAGGGCCCATGAGCAGTTCTTC.